Listed below are T cell receptor beta chains from one sample, sequenced in a study of shared clonotypes between healthy human individuals. Repertoires were generated with immunoSEQ multiplex PCR, while TCRdb's copy carries only in-frame clones and drops some. This sample has some 2,500,000 clones, with approximately 93% found just once. The sample taken for sequencing was naive CD4+ T cells from PBMCs. The receptor source for this set is a man between 18 and 35 years old in good health. Some clones in this sample may be carry-over from other donors' samples. CDR3s include the opening cysteine and the closing phenylalanine or tryptophan. Each record gives: J gene, CDR3 length, V gene, clone size, D gene, CDR3 protein, CDR3 DNA. A D gene is named only where the DNA matches it firmly. Not all rows give a size; the values are once, few, many and, for expanded clones, a class.

j_call: TRBJ2-2
cdr3_length: 12
v_call: TRBV28
clone_size: NA
d_call: NA
cdr3_aa: CASGLVTGELFF
cdr3_nt: TGTGCCAGTGGGTTAGTCACCGGGGAGCTGTTTTTT

j_call: TRBJ1-1
cdr3_length: 11
v_call: TRBV7-9
clone_size: few
d_call: NA
cdr3_aa: CASSFASEAFF
cdr3_nt: TGTGCCAGCAGCTTCGCGAGTGAAGCTTTCTTT

j_call: TRBJ2-3
cdr3_length: 17
v_call: TRBV13
clone_size: once
d_call: NA
cdr3_aa: CASSLTRDVLRTDTQYF
cdr3_nt: TGTGCCAGCAGCCTAACTCGGGACGTCCTACGGACAGATACGCAGTATTTT

j_call: TRBJ1-5
cdr3_length: 15
v_call: TRBV2
clone_size: NA
d_call: TRBD1
cdr3_aa: CASSMDRGGNQPQHF
cdr3_nt: TGTGCCAGCAGTATGGACAGGGGAGGAAATCAGCCCCAGCATTTT

j_call: TRBJ2-5
cdr3_length: 14
v_call: TRBV5-6
clone_size: NA
d_call: NA
cdr3_aa: CASSLVGPRVTQYF
cdr3_nt: TGTGCCAGCAGCTTGGTTGGTCCAAGGGTGACCCAGTACTTC

j_call: TRBJ1-2
cdr3_length: 13
v_call: TRBV7-9
clone_size: once
d_call: NA
cdr3_aa: CASSLGGLGGYTF
cdr3_nt: TGTGCCAGCAGCTTAGGGGGGCTGGGCGGCTACACCTTC

j_call: TRBJ2-7
cdr3_length: 13
v_call: TRBV7-2
clone_size: NA
d_call: NA
cdr3_aa: CASSLVRGFEQYF
cdr3_nt: TGTGCCAGCAGCTTAGTCCGCGGTTTCGAGCAGTACTTC

j_call: TRBJ1-3
cdr3_length: 13
v_call: TRBV28
clone_size: NA
d_call: NA
cdr3_aa: CASNRGGGNTIYF
cdr3_nt: TGTGCCAGCAACCGTGGGGGGGGAAACACCATATATTTT

j_call: TRBJ1-4
cdr3_length: 11
v_call: TRBV10-3
clone_size: NA
d_call: NA
cdr3_aa: CAIRGNEKLFF
cdr3_nt: TGTGCCATCAGGGGTAATGAAAAACTGTTTTTT

j_call: TRBJ2-7
cdr3_length: 13
v_call: TRBV18
clone_size: NA
d_call: NA
cdr3_aa: CASSPGPPPEQYF
cdr3_nt: TGTGCCAGCTCCCCAGGCCCTCCCCCCGAGCAGTACTTC

j_call: TRBJ2-3
cdr3_length: 15
v_call: TRBV5-1
clone_size: NA
d_call: NA
cdr3_aa: CASSLPTAGTDTQYF
cdr3_nt: TGCGCCAGCAGCTTACCTACTGCTGGCACAGATACGCAGTATTTT

j_call: TRBJ2-3
cdr3_length: 15
v_call: TRBV11-2
clone_size: NA
d_call: NA
cdr3_aa: CASSSSFAPSDTQYF
cdr3_nt: TGTGCCAGCAGCTCCAGTTTTGCACCGTCAGATACGCAGTATTTT

j_call: TRBJ2-5
cdr3_length: 13
v_call: TRBV29-1
clone_size: NA
d_call: NA
cdr3_aa: CSVEGQGGETQYF
cdr3_nt: TGCAGCGTTGAAGGGCAGGGCGGAGAGACCCAGTACTTC

j_call: TRBJ2-7
cdr3_length: 15
v_call: TRBV7-2
clone_size: NA
d_call: TRBD2
cdr3_aa: CASSLEGTSLYEQYF
cdr3_nt: TGTGCCAGCAGCTTAGAAGGGACTAGCCTGTACGAGCAGTACTTC

j_call: TRBJ2-1
cdr3_length: 17
v_call: TRBV7-9
clone_size: NA
d_call: NA
cdr3_aa: CASSLSSGSNSYNEQFF
cdr3_nt: TGTGCCAGCAGCTTAAGCAGCGGCTCTAACTCCTACAATGAGCAGTTCTTC

j_call: TRBJ1-4
cdr3_length: 15
v_call: TRBV6-1
clone_size: NA
d_call: NA
cdr3_aa: CASSEARDTNEKLFF
cdr3_nt: TGTGCCAGCAGTGAAGCGAGGGATACTAATGAAAAACTGTTTTTT

j_call: TRBJ2-1
cdr3_length: 16
v_call: TRBV10-3
clone_size: NA
d_call: TRBD2
cdr3_aa: CAISDFKAGAYNEQFF
cdr3_nt: TGTGCCATCAGTGATTTTAAGGCGGGGGCCTACAATGAGCAGTTCTTC

j_call: TRBJ1-3
cdr3_length: 15
v_call: TRBV9
clone_size: NA
d_call: NA
cdr3_aa: CASSGLVASGNTIYF
cdr3_nt: TGTGCCAGCAGCGGTCTTGTGGCTTCTGGAAACACCATATATTTT

j_call: TRBJ2-3
cdr3_length: 16
v_call: TRBV5-1
clone_size: NA
d_call: TRBD1
cdr3_aa: CASSPKTGAVTDTQYF
cdr3_nt: TGCGCCAGCAGCCCAAAGACAGGGGCGGTCACAGATACGCAGTATTTT

j_call: TRBJ2-3
cdr3_length: 15
v_call: TRBV4-1
clone_size: NA
d_call: NA
cdr3_aa: CASSQIGTSTDTQYF
cdr3_nt: TGCGCCAGCAGCCAAATAGGAACTAGCACAGATACGCAGTATTTT

j_call: TRBJ1-4
cdr3_length: 18
v_call: TRBV15
clone_size: NA
d_call: NA
cdr3_aa: CATSRAIRSARENEKLFF
cdr3_nt: TGTGCCACCAGCAGAGCAATTCGATCGGCGCGGGAGAATGAAAAACTGTTTTTT

j_call: TRBJ2-3
cdr3_length: 13
v_call: TRBV30
clone_size: NA
d_call: NA
cdr3_aa: CAWSVGSTDTQYF
cdr3_nt: TGTGCCTGGAGTGTAGGCAGCACAGATACGCAGTATTTT

j_call: TRBJ1-2
cdr3_length: 12
v_call: TRBV15
clone_size: NA
d_call: NA
cdr3_aa: CATSRGAGGYTF
cdr3_nt: TGTGCCACCAGCAGGGGGGCGGGAGGCTACACCTTC

j_call: TRBJ1-1
cdr3_length: 14
v_call: TRBV30
clone_size: few
d_call: NA
cdr3_aa: CAWNRDRMNTEAFF
cdr3_nt: TGTGCCTGGAATAGGGACCGCATGAACACTGAAGCTTTCTTT

j_call: TRBJ2-2
cdr3_length: 14
v_call: TRBV5-6
clone_size: NA
d_call: TRBD1
cdr3_aa: CASSRDRGTGELFF
cdr3_nt: TGTGCCAGCAGCCGCGACAGGGGGACCGGGGAGCTGTTTTTT

j_call: TRBJ2-2
cdr3_length: 16
v_call: TRBV7-9
clone_size: once
d_call: TRBD2
cdr3_aa: CASCSGTSGSTGELFF
cdr3_nt: TGTGCCAGCTGCTCCGGGACTAGCGGGAGCACCGGGGAGCTGTTTTTT

j_call: TRBJ2-2
cdr3_length: 15
v_call: TRBV9
clone_size: NA
d_call: TRBD1
cdr3_aa: CASGTRTGNTGELFF
cdr3_nt: TGTGCCAGCGGAACCCGGACAGGGAACACCGGGGAGCTGTTTTTT

j_call: TRBJ1-2
cdr3_length: 16
v_call: TRBV14
clone_size: NA
d_call: NA
cdr3_aa: CASSQEATGGGYGYTF
cdr3_nt: TGTGCCAGCAGCCAAGAAGCAACAGGTGGAGGGTATGGCTACACCTTC

j_call: TRBJ2-7
cdr3_length: 13
v_call: TRBV28
clone_size: NA
d_call: TRBD1
cdr3_aa: CASNRGGSYEQYF
cdr3_nt: TGTGCCAGCAACAGGGGCGGTTCCTACGAGCAGTACTTC

j_call: TRBJ2-1
cdr3_length: 14
v_call: TRBV7-9
clone_size: NA
d_call: NA
cdr3_aa: CASSLASSYNEQFF
cdr3_nt: TGTGCCAGCAGCTTAGCCAGCTCCTACAATGAGCAGTTCTTC

j_call: TRBJ2-3
cdr3_length: 12
v_call: TRBV29-1
clone_size: NA
d_call: TRBD1
cdr3_aa: CSVGQGPDTQYF
cdr3_nt: TGCAGCGTCGGACAGGGCCCAGATACGCAGTATTTT

j_call: TRBJ2-5
cdr3_length: 18
v_call: TRBV5-1
clone_size: NA
d_call: TRBD2
cdr3_aa: CASSLGTSGAQSQETQYF
cdr3_nt: TGCGCCAGCAGCCTCGGGACTAGCGGGGCCCAGAGCCAAGAGACCCAGTACTTC

j_call: TRBJ1-2
cdr3_length: 12
v_call: TRBV7-2
clone_size: NA
d_call: TRBD1
cdr3_aa: CASSMGQYGYTF
cdr3_nt: TGTGCCAGCAGCATGGGACAGTACGGCTACACCTTC

j_call: TRBJ2-7
cdr3_length: 12
v_call: TRBV7-2
clone_size: NA
d_call: NA
cdr3_aa: CASSLIVLEQYF
cdr3_nt: TGTGCCAGCAGCTTGATAGTCCTCGAGCAGTACTTC

j_call: TRBJ1-1
cdr3_length: 14
v_call: TRBV10-3
clone_size: NA
d_call: NA
cdr3_aa: CAISGREMNTEAFF
cdr3_nt: TGTGCCATCAGTGGGCGAGAGATGAACACTGAAGCTTTCTTT

j_call: TRBJ1-2
cdr3_length: 15
v_call: TRBV18
clone_size: NA
d_call: NA
cdr3_aa: CASSPPSGLHYGYTF
cdr3_nt: TGTGCCAGCTCACCACCCTCAGGTCTCCACTATGGCTACACCTTC

j_call: TRBJ2-7
cdr3_length: 15
v_call: TRBV4-2
clone_size: NA
d_call: TRBD2
cdr3_aa: CASSQAAAGAYEQYF
cdr3_nt: TGTGCCAGCAGCCAGGCAGCAGCGGGGGCCTACGAGCAGTACTTC

j_call: TRBJ2-6
cdr3_length: 14
v_call: TRBV28
clone_size: NA
d_call: NA
cdr3_aa: CAAAEVAGANVLTF
cdr3_nt: TGTGCCGCTGCCGAGGTAGCTGGGGCCAACGTCCTGACTTTC

j_call: TRBJ2-7
cdr3_length: 14
v_call: TRBV7-3
clone_size: NA
d_call: TRBD1
cdr3_aa: CASSLVGQGAEQYF
cdr3_nt: TGTGCCAGCAGCCTTGTAGGACAGGGGGCCGAGCAGTACTTC

j_call: TRBJ1-5
cdr3_length: 14
v_call: TRBV19
clone_size: NA
d_call: NA
cdr3_aa: CASSIFQGYQPQHF
cdr3_nt: TGTGCCAGTAGTATATTTCAGGGGTATCAGCCCCAGCATTTT

j_call: TRBJ2-7
cdr3_length: 14
v_call: TRBV6-5
clone_size: NA
d_call: TRBD2
cdr3_aa: CASSRLAGVSEQYF
cdr3_nt: TGTGCCAGCAGTCGACTAGCGGGAGTCTCCGAGCAGTACTTC

j_call: TRBJ1-1
cdr3_length: 13
v_call: TRBV2
clone_size: NA
d_call: NA
cdr3_aa: CASSDGGRTEAFF
cdr3_nt: TGTGCCAGCAGTGACGGGGGTCGGACTGAAGCTTTCTTT

j_call: TRBJ2-2
cdr3_length: 16
v_call: TRBV27
clone_size: NA
d_call: NA
cdr3_aa: CASSFLSTANTGELFF
cdr3_nt: TGTGCCAGCAGTTTCCTGTCAACTGCGAACACCGGGGAGCTGTTTTTT

j_call: TRBJ2-3
cdr3_length: 18
v_call: TRBV5-3
clone_size: NA
d_call: NA
cdr3_aa: CARSLVENREGRTDTQYF
cdr3_nt: TGTGCCAGAAGCTTGGTTGAGAACAGGGAGGGGAGGACAGATACGCAGTATTTT

j_call: TRBJ2-5
cdr3_length: 18
v_call: TRBV28
clone_size: NA
d_call: TRBD2
cdr3_aa: CASSPTSGGAPLQETQYF
cdr3_nt: TGTGCCAGCAGCCCAACTAGCGGGGGGGCGCCGCTCCAAGAGACCCAGTACTTC

j_call: TRBJ1-1
cdr3_length: 13
v_call: TRBV7-3
clone_size: NA
d_call: NA
cdr3_aa: CASRFTVATEAFF
cdr3_nt: TGTGCCAGCAGGTTTACGGTGGCAACTGAAGCTTTCTTT

j_call: TRBJ2-1
cdr3_length: 18
v_call: TRBV7-3
clone_size: NA
d_call: TRBD2
cdr3_aa: CASSPRLAGEYQRDEQFF
cdr3_nt: TGTGCCAGCAGCCCACGACTAGCGGGAGAATATCAACGCGATGAGCAGTTCTTC

j_call: TRBJ2-1
cdr3_length: 15
v_call: TRBV5-1
clone_size: NA
d_call: NA
cdr3_aa: CASSLVRAGGNEQFF
cdr3_nt: TGCGCCAGCAGCTTGGTACGGGCAGGAGGGAATGAGCAGTTCTTC

j_call: TRBJ2-7
cdr3_length: 13
v_call: TRBV28
clone_size: NA
d_call: NA
cdr3_aa: CASSQPPGYEQYF
cdr3_nt: TGTGCCAGCAGTCAGCCCCCTGGGTACGAGCAGTACTTC

j_call: TRBJ2-7
cdr3_length: 15
v_call: TRBV6-9
clone_size: NA
d_call: NA
cdr3_aa: CASSYSPRGIGEQYF
cdr3_nt: TGTGCCAGCAGTTACTCGCCCCGGGGGATAGGCGAGCAGTACTTC

j_call: TRBJ2-7
cdr3_length: 16
v_call: TRBV27
clone_size: NA
d_call: TRBD2
cdr3_aa: CASRPRGSPLSYEQYF
cdr3_nt: TGTGCCAGCCGCCCCCGCGGGAGCCCCCTATCCTACGAGCAGTACTTC

j_call: TRBJ1-3
cdr3_length: 13
v_call: TRBV2
clone_size: NA
d_call: NA
cdr3_aa: CASSPARGNTIYF
cdr3_nt: TGTGCCAGCAGTCCCGCCCGCGGAAACACCATATATTTT

j_call: TRBJ2-7
cdr3_length: 10
v_call: TRBV6-1
clone_size: NA
d_call: NA
cdr3_aa: CASSHTGQYF
cdr3_nt: TGTGCCAGCAGTCACACGGGGCAGTACTTC